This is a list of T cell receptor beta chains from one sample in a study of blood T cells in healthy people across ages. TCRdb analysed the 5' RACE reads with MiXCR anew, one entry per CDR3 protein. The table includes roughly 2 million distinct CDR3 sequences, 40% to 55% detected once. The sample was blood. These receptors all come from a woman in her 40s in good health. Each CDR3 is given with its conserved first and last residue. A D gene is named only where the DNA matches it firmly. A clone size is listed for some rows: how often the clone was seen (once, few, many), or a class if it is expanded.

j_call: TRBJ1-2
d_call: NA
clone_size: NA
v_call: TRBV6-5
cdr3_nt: TGTGCCAGCAGTTACTCCCCAAGAGGGGCATATGGCTACACCTTC
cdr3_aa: CASSYSPRGAYGYTF

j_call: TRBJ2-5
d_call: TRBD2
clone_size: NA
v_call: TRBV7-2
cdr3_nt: TGTGCCAGCAGCCAACTAGCGGGGGCGAAGCCCTTTCCGTACTTC
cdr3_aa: CASSQLAGAKPFPYF

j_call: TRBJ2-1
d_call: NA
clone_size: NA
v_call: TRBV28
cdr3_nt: TGTGCCAGCAGTCCCCCCGGACTCCCACGGCAGTTCTTC
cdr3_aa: CASSPPGLPRQFF

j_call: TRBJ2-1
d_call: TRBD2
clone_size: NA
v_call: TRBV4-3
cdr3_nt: TGCGCCAGCAGCCAAGATCGGGCGGGGGAGTACAATGAGCAGTTCTTC
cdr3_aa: CASSQDRAGEYNEQFF

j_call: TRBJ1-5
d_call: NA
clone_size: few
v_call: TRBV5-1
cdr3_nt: TGCGCCAGCAGCTTAGGACAGCATAGCAATCAGCCCCAGCATTTT
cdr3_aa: CASSLGQHSNQPQHF

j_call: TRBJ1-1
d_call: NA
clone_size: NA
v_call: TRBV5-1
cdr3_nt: TGCGCCAGCAGCCTTAGATCGGACGGAAACACTGAAGCTTTCTTT
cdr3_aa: CASSLRSDGNTEAFF

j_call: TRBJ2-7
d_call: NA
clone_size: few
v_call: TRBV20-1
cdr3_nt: TGCAGTGCTCGGACGCCCGAGGTGCAGTACTTC
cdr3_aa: CSARTPEVQYF

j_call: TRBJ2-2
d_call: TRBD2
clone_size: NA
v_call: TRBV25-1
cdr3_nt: TGTGCCAGCAGTGAATCAGGACTAGCGGCGACCGGGGAGCTGTTTTTT
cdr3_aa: CASSESGLAATGELFF

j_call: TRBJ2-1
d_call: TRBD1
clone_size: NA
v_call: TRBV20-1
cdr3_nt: TGCAGTGCCTTGGACAGGGTTGTATACAATGAGCAGTTCTTC
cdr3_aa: CSALDRVVYNEQFF

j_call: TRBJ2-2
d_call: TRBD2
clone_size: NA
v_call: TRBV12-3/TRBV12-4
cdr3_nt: TGTGCCAGCAGTCGGACTAGCGGGGGGAACACCGGGGAGCTGTTTTTT
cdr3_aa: CASSRTSGGNTGELFF

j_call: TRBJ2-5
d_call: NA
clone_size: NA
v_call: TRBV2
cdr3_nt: TGTGCCAGCACCCAAATCGGGGCGGGGATGGCCCAAGAGACCCAGTACTTC
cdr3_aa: CASTQIGAGMAQETQYF

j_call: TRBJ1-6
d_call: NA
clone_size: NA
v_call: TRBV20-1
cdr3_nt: TGCAGTGCTAATCCGGGGCTCGCTTCACCCCTCCACTTT
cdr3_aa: CSANPGLASPLHF

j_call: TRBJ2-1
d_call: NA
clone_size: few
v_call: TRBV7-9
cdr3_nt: TGTGCCAGCAGCTTAGCGCCCCTAGGGCTGTTCTTC
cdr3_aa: CASSLAPLGLFF

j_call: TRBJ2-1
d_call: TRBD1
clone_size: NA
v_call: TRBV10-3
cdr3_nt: TGTGCCATCACTGGGGACAGCAATGAGCAGTTCTTC
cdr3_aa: CAITGDSNEQFF

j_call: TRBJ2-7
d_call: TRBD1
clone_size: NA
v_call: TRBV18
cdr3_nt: TGTGCCACCTCACAGGGGCGGATGGGGTACGAGCAGTACTTC
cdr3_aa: CATSQGRMGYEQYF

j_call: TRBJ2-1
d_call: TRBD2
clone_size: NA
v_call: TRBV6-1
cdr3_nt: TGTGCCAGCAGAAAACTAGCGCAGAGCTCCTACAATAAGCAGTTCTTC
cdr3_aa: CASRKLAQSSYNKQFF

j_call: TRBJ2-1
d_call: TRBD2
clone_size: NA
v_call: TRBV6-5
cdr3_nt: TGTGCCAGCAGCCCAGCGGGGGTGATCGGTGAGCAGTTCTTC
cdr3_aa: CASSPAGVIGEQFF

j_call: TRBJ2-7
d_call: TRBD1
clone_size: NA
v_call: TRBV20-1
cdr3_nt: TGCAGTGCCAGACAGGGGGCTCTACTTGGCGAGCAGTACTTC
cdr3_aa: CSARQGALLGEQYF

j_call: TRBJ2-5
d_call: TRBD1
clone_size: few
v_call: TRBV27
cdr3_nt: TGTGCCAGCCGGGACAGAATCCAAGAGACCCAGTACTTC
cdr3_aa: CASRDRIQETQYF

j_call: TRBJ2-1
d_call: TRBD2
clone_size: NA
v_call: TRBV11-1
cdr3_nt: TGTGCCAGCAGCTTACAAGCGGGGGGGTACGGAGGCGAGCAGTTCTTC
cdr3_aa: CASSLQAGGYGGEQFF